The subject of this entry is one T cell receptor beta chain. Its specificity is unknown. The sample belongs to a study of OX40 agonist ivuxolimab in advanced cancers. Study background: In this trial design, patients received ivuxolimab intravenously at 0.01 to 10 mg/kg every 2 weeks.

Repertoires were generated with immunoSEQ multiplex PCR, while TCRdb's copy carries only in-frame clones and drops some. The sample lists tens of thousands of clones, around four fifths occurring once. Per the germline V gene, CDR1 is MNHNS and CDR2 is SASEGT. This CDR3 contains 14 residues. V was pared by 7 bases and J by 2 bases, with 15 bases between. The study, taken as a whole, reports: The study found that CD8+ T cells averaged more expanded clones than CD4+. No antigen was identified for the clonally expanded peripheral T cells. Some of the lowest clonal expansion was seen in partial responders at 0.1-3.0 mg/kg.

The genes are TRBV6-1 and TRBJ2-7; no definite D call. This receptor was taken from an adult with an advanced solid tumor such as melanoma, head and neck, liver or kidney cancer. The sample consisted of CD4+ or CD8+ T cells sorted from blood, taken in a trial of the OX40 agonist ivuxolimab. In DNA, the CDR3 is TGTGCCAGCACCCCATCGAGCAGGACCTACGAGCAGTACTTC. Its protein product is CASTPSSRTYEQYF.